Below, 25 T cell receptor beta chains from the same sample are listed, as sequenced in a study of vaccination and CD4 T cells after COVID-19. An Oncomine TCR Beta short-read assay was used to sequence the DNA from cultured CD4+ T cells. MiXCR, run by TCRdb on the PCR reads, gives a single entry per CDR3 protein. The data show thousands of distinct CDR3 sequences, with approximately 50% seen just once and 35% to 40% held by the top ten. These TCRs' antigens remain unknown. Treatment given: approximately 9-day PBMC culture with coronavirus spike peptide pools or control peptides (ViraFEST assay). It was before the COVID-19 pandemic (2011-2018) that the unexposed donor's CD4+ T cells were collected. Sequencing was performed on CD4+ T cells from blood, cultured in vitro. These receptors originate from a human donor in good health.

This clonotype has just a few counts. The chain's CDR3 is CASRGTGGNTEAFF. CDR3 nucleotide sequence: TGTGCCAGCAGGGGGACAGGGGGGAACACTGAAGCTTTCTTT. J is TRBJ1-1 and V is TRBV6-1; 11 bases align to TRBD1. The V segment lost 6 bases and the J segment 1 base; nucleotides outside the gene matches: 1. There are 14 residues in the CDR3. The V gene's germline CDR1 is MNHNS and CDR2 SASEGT.

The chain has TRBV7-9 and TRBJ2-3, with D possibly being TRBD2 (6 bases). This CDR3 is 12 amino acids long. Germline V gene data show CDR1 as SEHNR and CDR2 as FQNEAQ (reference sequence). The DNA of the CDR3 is TGTGCGTGGGGGGAAACCTACGATACGCAGTATTTT. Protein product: CAWGETYDTQYF. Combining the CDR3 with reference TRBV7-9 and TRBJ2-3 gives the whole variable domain DTGVSQNPRHKITKRGQNVTFRCDPISEHNRLYWYRQTLGQGPEFLTYFQNEAQLEKSRLLSDRFSAERPKGSFSTLEIQRTEQGDSAMYLCAWGETYDTQYFGPGTRLTVL.

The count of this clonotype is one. Written as DNA, the CDR3 is TGTGCCAGCAAGGCGGCCAGCTCCTACAATGAGCAGTTCTTC. Translation gives CASKAASSYNEQFF. V is TRBV6-1 and J is TRBJ2-1; D gene ambiguous. Germline V gene data show CDR1 as MNHNS and CDR2 as SASEGT. V dropped 7 bases and J dropped 0 bases, with 10 bases sitting between them. The CDR3 contains 14 residues.

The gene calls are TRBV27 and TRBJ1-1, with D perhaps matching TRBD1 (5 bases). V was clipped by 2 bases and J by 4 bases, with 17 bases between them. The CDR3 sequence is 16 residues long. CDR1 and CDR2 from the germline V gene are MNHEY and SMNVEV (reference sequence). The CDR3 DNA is TGTGCCAGCAGTTTAAGGGGTGCCGAGGGATCCACTGAAGCTTTCTTT. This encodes CASSLRGAEGSTEAFF.

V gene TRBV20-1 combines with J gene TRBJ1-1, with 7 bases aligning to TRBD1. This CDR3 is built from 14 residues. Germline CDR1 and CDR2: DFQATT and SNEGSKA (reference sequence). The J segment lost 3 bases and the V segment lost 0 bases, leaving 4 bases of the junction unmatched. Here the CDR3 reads CSAREPGGDTEAFF. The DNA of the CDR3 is TGCAGTGCTAGAGAGCCAGGGGGAGACACTGAAGCTTTCTTT.

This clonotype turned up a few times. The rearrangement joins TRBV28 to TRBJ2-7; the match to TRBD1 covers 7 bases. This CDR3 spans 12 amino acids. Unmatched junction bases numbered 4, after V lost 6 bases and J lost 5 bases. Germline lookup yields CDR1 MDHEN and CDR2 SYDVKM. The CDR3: CASSGQVDEQYF. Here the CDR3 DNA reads TGTGCCAGCAGCGGACAGGTTGACGAGCAGTACTTC.

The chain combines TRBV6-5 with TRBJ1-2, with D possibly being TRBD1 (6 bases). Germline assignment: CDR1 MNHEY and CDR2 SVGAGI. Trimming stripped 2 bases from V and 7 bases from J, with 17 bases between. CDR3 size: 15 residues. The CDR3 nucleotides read TGTGCCAGCAGTTACGATACTTGGGGGCTGGGTGGCTACACCTTC. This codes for CASSYDTWGLGGYTF.

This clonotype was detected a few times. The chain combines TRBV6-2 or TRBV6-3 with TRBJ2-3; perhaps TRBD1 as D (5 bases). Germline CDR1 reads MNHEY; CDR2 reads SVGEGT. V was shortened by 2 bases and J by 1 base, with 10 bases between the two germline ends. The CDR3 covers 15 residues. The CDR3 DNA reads TGTGCCAGCAGTTACCTACAGGCAGGCACAGATACGCAGTATTTT. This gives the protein CASSYLQAGTDTQYF.

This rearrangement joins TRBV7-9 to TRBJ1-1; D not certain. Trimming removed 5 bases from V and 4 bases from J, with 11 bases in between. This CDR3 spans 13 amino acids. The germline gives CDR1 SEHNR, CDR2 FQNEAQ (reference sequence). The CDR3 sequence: CASSGRPTTEAFF. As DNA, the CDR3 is TGTGCCAGCAGCGGGCGCCCCACCACTGAAGCTTTCTTT.

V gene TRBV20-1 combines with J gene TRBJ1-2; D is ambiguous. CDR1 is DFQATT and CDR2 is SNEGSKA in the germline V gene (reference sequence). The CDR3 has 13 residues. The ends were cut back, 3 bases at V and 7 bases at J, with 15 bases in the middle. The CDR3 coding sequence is TGCAGTGCTAGTCTAAGTTTCCAGCTTGGCTACACCTTC. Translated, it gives CSASLSFQLGYTF.

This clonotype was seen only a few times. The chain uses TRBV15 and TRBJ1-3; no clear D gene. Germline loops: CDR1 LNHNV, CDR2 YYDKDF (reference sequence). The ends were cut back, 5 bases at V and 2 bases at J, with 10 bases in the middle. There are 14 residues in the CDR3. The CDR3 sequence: CATSPFGTGNTIYF. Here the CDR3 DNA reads TGTGCCACCAGCCCCTTTGGGACTGGAAACACCATATATTTT.

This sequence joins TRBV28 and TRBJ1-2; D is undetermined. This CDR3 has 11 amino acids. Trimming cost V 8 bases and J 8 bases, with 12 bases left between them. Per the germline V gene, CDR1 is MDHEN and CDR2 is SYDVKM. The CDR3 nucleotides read TGTGCCAGCTCCTCCCTGAGGGGCTACACCTTC. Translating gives CASSSLRGYTF.

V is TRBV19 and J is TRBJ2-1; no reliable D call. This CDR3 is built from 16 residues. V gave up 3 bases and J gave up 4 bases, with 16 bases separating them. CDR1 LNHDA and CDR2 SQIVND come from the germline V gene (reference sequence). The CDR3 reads CASSIRPQVFYNEQFF. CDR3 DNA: TGTGCCAGTAGTATTCGGCCTCAGGTTTTTTACAATGAGCAGTTCTTC.

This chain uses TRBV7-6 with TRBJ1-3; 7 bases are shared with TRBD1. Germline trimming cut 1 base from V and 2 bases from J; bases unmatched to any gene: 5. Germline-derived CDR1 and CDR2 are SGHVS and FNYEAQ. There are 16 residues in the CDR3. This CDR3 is CASSLGGTAAGNTIYF. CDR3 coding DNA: TGTGCCAGCAGCTTAGGTGGGACAGCCGCTGGAAACACCATATATTTT.

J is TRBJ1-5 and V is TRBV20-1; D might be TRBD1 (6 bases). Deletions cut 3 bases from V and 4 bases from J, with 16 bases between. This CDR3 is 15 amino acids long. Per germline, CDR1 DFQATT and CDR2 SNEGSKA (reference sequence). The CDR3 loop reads CSARMTAGANQPQHF. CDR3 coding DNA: TGCAGTGCTAGGATGACAGCGGGGGCTAATCAGCCCCAGCATTTT.

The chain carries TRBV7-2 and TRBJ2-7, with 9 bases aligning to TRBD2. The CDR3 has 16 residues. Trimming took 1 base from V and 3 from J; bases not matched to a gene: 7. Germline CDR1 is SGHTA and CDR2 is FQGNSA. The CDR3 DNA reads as TGTGCCAGCAGCTTAGGCTGGGGACTAGCAGACTACGAGCAGTACTTC. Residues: CASSLGWGLADYEQYF.

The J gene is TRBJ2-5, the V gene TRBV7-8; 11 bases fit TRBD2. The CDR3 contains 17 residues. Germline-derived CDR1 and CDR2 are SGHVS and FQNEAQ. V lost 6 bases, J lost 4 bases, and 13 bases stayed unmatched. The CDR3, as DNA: TGTGCCAGCAGTTTCGGGACTAGCGGCCTGATTGGAGAGACCCAGTACTTC. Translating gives CASSFGTSGLIGETQYF.

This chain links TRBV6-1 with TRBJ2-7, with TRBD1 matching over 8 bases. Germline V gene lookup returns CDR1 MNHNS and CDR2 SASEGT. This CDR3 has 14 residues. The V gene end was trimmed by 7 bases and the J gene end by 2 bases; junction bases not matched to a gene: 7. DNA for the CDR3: TGTGCCAGCAAGAAGGGACAGGATACCTACGAGCAGTACTTC. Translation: CASKKGQDTYEQYF.

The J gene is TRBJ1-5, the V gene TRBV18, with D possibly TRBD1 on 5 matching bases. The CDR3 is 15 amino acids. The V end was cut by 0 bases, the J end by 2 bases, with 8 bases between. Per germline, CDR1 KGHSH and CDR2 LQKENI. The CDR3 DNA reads TGTGCCAGCTCACCACCTTCGGGGGGCAATCAGCCCCAGCATTTT. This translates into CASSPPSGGNQPQHF.

The CDR3, as DNA: TGTGCCAGCAGCTTAGGACAGGGCAATCAGCCCCAGCATTTT. This gives the protein CASSLGQGNQPQHF. This chain links TRBV7-9 with TRBJ1-5; D is perhaps TRBD1 (6 bases). The V gene lost 1 base and the J gene lost 2 bases, with 6 bases spanning the gap. Germline values: CDR1 SEHNR, CDR2 FQNEAQ (reference sequence). This CDR3 is 14 amino acids long.

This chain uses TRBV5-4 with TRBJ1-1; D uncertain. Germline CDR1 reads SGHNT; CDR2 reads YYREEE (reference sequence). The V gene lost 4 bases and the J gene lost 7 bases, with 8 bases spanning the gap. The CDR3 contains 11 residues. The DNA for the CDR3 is TGTGCCAGCAGCGCCAACCGTGAAGCTTTCTTT. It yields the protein CASSANREAFF. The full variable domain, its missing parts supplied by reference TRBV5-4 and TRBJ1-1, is ETGVTQSPTHLIKTRGQQVTLRCSSQSGHNTVSWYQQALGQGPQFIFQYYREEENGRGNFPPRFSGLQFPNYSSELNVNALELDDSALYLCASSANREAFFGQGTRLTVV.

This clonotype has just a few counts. CDR3 in amino acids: CASSLVGTGNTIYF. CDR3 bases: TGTGCCAGCAGCTTAGTAGGGACTGGAAACACCATATATTTT. V usage is TRBV7-2 and J usage is TRBJ1-3; D not resolved. V lost 1 base and J lost 2, with 6 bases in between. The CDR3 sequence is 14 residues long. Germline assignment: CDR1 SGHTA and CDR2 FQGNSA.

The DNA for the CDR3 is TGTGCCAGCAGCCCAAACCTGAGGGGAGTCTTGGGCTACACCTTC. Translating gives CASSPNLRGVLGYTF. The chain couples TRBV7-9 to TRBJ1-2; a weak D match, TRBD1 (5 bases). Looked up from germline, CDR1 is SEHNR and CDR2 is FQNEAQ (reference sequence). This CDR3 has 15 amino acids. Trimming removed 5 bases at V and 8 bases at J, with 21 bases between.

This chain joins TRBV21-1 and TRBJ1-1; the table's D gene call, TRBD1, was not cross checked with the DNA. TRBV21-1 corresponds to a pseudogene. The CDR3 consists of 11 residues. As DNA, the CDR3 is TGTGCCCGGCGACAGCACACTGAAGCTTTCTTT. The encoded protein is CARRQHTEAFF.

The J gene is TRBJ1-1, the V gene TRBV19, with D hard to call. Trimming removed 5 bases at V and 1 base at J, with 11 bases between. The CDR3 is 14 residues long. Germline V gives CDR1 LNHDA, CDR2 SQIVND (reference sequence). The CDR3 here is CASSWGMGNTEAFF. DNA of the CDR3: TGTGCCAGTAGTTGGGGTATGGGGAACACTGAAGCTTTCTTT.